A single sample is the source of the 27 T cell receptor beta chains below, sequenced in a study of T cells of healthy individuals. MiXCR, applied by TCRdb to the 5' RACE reads, yields one record per CDR3 protein. The table has 40,000 to 60,000 distinct CDR3 sequences, about 15% seen once. These TCRs come from a human donor in good health.

This clonotype appeared many times. As DNA, the CDR3 is TGTGCCAGCAGTCGCTGGGACAGGGTATACGAGCAGTACTTC. Translation gives CASSRWDRVYEQYF. The chain is built from TRBV28 and TRBJ2-7, with 9 bases that match TRBD1. This CDR3 has 14 residues. The germline V gene has CDR1 MDHEN and CDR2 SYDVKM. V was pared by 5 bases and J by 4 bases, with 6 bases of the junction left unmatched.

In its sample, this clonotype was seen many times. The gene calls are TRBV7-2 and TRBJ2-5; D ambiguous. Germline V CDR1 and CDR2: SGHTA, FQGNSA. Trimming stripped 5 bases from V and 3 bases from J, with 10 bases between. CDR3 length equals 13 residues. DNA for the CDR3: TGTGCCAGCAGCAGTCCTAGAGAAGAGACCCAGTACTTC. This codes for CASSSPREETQYF.

This clonotype was found many times. The rearrangement links TRBV5-5 to TRBJ1-2; 7 nucleotides match TRBD1. The CDR3 is made up of 15 amino acids. The ends lost 0 bases at V and 7 bases at J; junction bases unmatched: 9. Per germline, CDR1 SGHKS and CDR2 YYEKEE (reference sequence). The CDR3 DNA is TGTGCCAGCAGCTTGGCGATGACAGGGCAACTTGGCTACACCTTC. It encodes CASSLAMTGQLGYTF.

This clonotype turned up a few times. The rearrangement joins TRBV7-9 to TRBJ1-2; no definite D call. Per germline, CDR1 SEHNR and CDR2 FQNEAQ (reference sequence). The CDR3 has 12 residues. Deletions cut 1 base from V and 3 bases from J, with 3 bases between. CDR3 sequence reads: CASSLGDYGYTF. CDR3 nucleotide sequence: TGTGCCAGCAGCTTAGGGGACTATGGCTACACCTTC. Combining the CDR3 with reference TRBV7-9 and TRBJ1-2 gives the whole variable domain DTGVSQNPRHKITKRGQNVTFRCDPISEHNRLYWYRQTLGQGPEFLTYFQNEAQLEKSRLLSDRFSAERPKGSFSTLEIQRTEQGDSAMYLCASSLGDYGYTFGSGTRLTVV.

This clonotype has ten or more counts. V gene TRBV9 combines with J gene TRBJ1-2; no clear D. Trimming took off 3 bases at V and 10 bases at J, with 13 bases between the two ends. The CDR3 covers 12 residues. The germline gives CDR1 SGDLS, CDR2 YYNGEE. CDR3 residues: CASSAPGRIYTF. The CDR3 DNA follows: TGTGCCAGCAGCGCTCCGGGTAGGATCTACACCTTC.

The genes are TRBV7-2 and TRBJ1-3; D not certain. CDR1 and CDR2 from the germline V gene are SGHTA and FQGNSA. There are 15 residues in the CDR3. V lost 3 bases and J lost 0, with 9 bases in between. In nucleotides, the CDR3 is TGTGCCAGCAGCTTCACGGGAGACTCTGGAAACACCATATATTTT. Protein: CASSFTGDSGNTIYF.

This clonotype came up a few times. The chain uses TRBV10-3 and TRBJ2-1; 8 nucleotides match TRBD2. Germline assignment: CDR1 ENHRY and CDR2 SYGVKD. This CDR3 region has 14 residues. The junction had 10 bases not matched to a gene; V was cut back by 6 bases and J by 9 bases. CDR3 in DNA: TGTGCCATCAGCCCGGGACTAGGCAGGAGTGAGCAGTTCTTC. Residues: CAISPGLGRSEQFF.

Judged by abundance, this clonotype is medium-sized. The genes are TRBV29-1 and TRBJ2-3; the D is unclear. The germline CDR1 and CDR2 sequences are SQVTM and ANQGSEA. V lost 8 bases and J lost 6, with 12 bases in between. There are 11 residues in the CDR3. The CDR3 bases are TGCAGCTGCACGGTTGGGGATACGCAGTATTTT. Its translation is CSCTVGDTQYF.

CDR3 sequence (DNA): TGCGCCAGCAGCCAAGGGAATAGCGGAGGCACAGATACGCAGTATTTT. Translating it yields CASSQGNSGGTDTQYF. V gene TRBV4-3 combines with J gene TRBJ2-3; tentative D call: TRBD2 (6 bases). V was clipped by 1 base and J by 1 base, with 12 bases between them. Per germline, CDR1 LGHNA and CDR2 YSLEER. The CDR3 has 16 amino acids.

The chain carries TRBV20-1 and TRBJ1-1; D unresolved. Trimming removed 0 bases from V and 0 bases from J, with 8 bases in between. The germline V gene encodes CDR1 DFQATT and CDR2 SNEGSKA (reference sequence). The CDR3 consists of 14 residues. The CDR3 DNA reads TGCAGTGCTAGAGATAGACGGGTGAACACTGAAGCTTTCTTT. Translating it yields CSARDRRVNTEAFF.

This clonotype has ten or more counts. This chain connects TRBV7-9 to TRBJ1-3; D is unclear. Germline V lookup: CDR1 SEHNR, CDR2 FQNEAQ (reference sequence). The CDR3 is made up of 16 amino acids. V lost 5 bases and J lost 0, with 14 bases in between. This CDR3 is CASSPPVVFSGNTIYF. The CDR3 DNA reads TGTGCCAGCAGCCCTCCGGTCGTCTTCTCTGGAAACACCATATATTTT.

This clonotype was seen ten or more times. The J gene is TRBJ2-5, the V gene TRBV6-5, with 7 bases lining up with TRBD1. The CDR3 is 16 amino acids. The germline gives CDR1 MNHEY, CDR2 SVGAGI. V lost 7 bases and J lost 6; bases outside the gene matches: 17. The CDR3 nucleotides read TGTGCCAGCACCCCGTCTCGTACAGGGGAGCGAAAGACCCAGTACTTC. Amino acid sequence: CASTPSRTGERKTQYF.

The chain's CDR3 is CSARDGGSSNQPQHF. The CDR3 nucleotides read TGCAGTGCTAGAGATGGGGGATCTAGCAATCAGCCCCAGCATTTT. V usage is TRBV20-1 and J usage is TRBJ1-5, with a weak D call TRBD1 (5 bases). CDR1 is DFQATT and CDR2 is SNEGSKA in the germline V gene (reference sequence). The CDR3 sequence is 15 residues long. V lost 0 bases to trimming and J lost 0 bases, with 9 bases between them.

This clonotype turned up a few times. The rearrangement uses TRBV24-1 and TRBJ1-3; TRBD1 is a possible D gene (5 bases). CDR1 KGHDR and CDR2 SFDVKD come from the germline V gene. Between the trimmed V and J ends, which lost 3 bases and 3 bases, there was a span of 11 bases. The CDR3 extends over 15 amino acids. The CDR3 spells CATSDPLQGGNTIYF. The DNA of the CDR3 is TGTGCCACCAGTGATCCCCTTCAGGGTGGAAACACCATATATTTT.

This clonotype was seen more than once but under ten times. CDR3 protein: CASSSPRRDGYTF. CDR3 bases: TGTGCCAGCAGCTCCCCACGAAGGGATGGCTACACCTTC. The rearrangement links TRBV7-9 to TRBJ1-2; no definite D call. The germline V gene encodes CDR1 SEHNR and CDR2 FQNEAQ (reference sequence). Trimming took 4 bases from V and 6 from J, leaving 12 bases between them. This CDR3 spans 13 amino acids.

This clonotype has more than one count but fewer than ten. The chain links TRBV4-3 to TRBJ2-3; TRBD2 aligns across 11 bases. V was clipped by 0 bases and J by 1 base; unmatched bases: 3. The CDR3 is made up of 17 amino acids. Germline CDR1 and CDR2: LGHNA and YSLEER. The CDR3 here is CASSQDPLAGGTDTQYF. In nucleotides, the CDR3 is TGCGCCAGCAGCCAAGATCCACTAGCGGGAGGCACAGATACGCAGTATTTT.

V is TRBV7-2 and J is TRBJ1-6; tentatively, D is TRBD1 (5 bases). The CDR3 consists of 16 residues. Looked up from germline, CDR1 is SGHTA and CDR2 is FQGNSA. Trimming took off 1 base at V and 8 bases at J, with 15 bases between the two ends. The CDR3 loop reads CASSLVSRAADSPLHF. The CDR3 nucleotides are TGTGCCAGCAGCTTAGTCAGCAGGGCGGCTGATTCACCCCTCCACTTT.

The sample holds a few counts of this clonotype. CDR3 coding DNA: TGTGCCAGCAGCTTAGATCGGGGGTACGGCACAGATACGCAGTATTTT. Amino acid sequence: CASSLDRGYGTDTQYF. The V gene is TRBV7-2, the J gene TRBJ2-3; D perhaps matches TRBD2 (6 bases). From germline, CDR1 is SGHTA and CDR2 FQGNSA. The V end lost 1 base, the J end lost 1 base, and 12 bases lay between the germline ends. The CDR3 loop spans 16 amino acids.

Only a few counts were recorded for this clonotype. V usage is TRBV24-1 and J usage is TRBJ1-5; tentative D call: TRBD1 (5 bases). Looked up from germline, CDR1 is KGHDR and CDR2 is SFDVKD. This CDR3 has 14 residues. Trimming pared 10 bases from V and 5 bases from J, leaving 17 bases between. CDR3 sequence (DNA): TGTGCCACGGGGCCGGGGCAGGGATATCAGCCCCAGCATTTT. This gives the protein CATGPGQGYQPQHF.

There are many counts of this clonotype. This chain uses TRBV7-2 with TRBJ2-7; 8 bases are shared with TRBD2. V was pared by 8 bases and J by 5 bases, with 11 bases of the junction left unmatched. Germline V gene lookup returns CDR1 SGHTA and CDR2 FQGNSA. This CDR3 comprises 14 residues. CDR3 coding DNA: TGTGCCAGCGGCAAGCGGGGGCAGTTGGACGAGCAGTACTTC. It translates to CASGKRGQLDEQYF.

V is TRBV5-5 and J is TRBJ2-3, with D uncertain. The CDR3 is made up of 13 amino acids. V was trimmed by 0 bases and J by 2 bases, leaving 4 bases between them. Germline-derived CDR1 and CDR2 are SGHKS and YYEKEE (reference sequence). The CDR3 DNA is TGTGCCAGCAGCTTGGGTCTCACAGATACGCAGTATTTT. As protein: CASSLGLTDTQYF.

There are many counts of this clonotype. This chain links TRBV18 with TRBJ2-5; D is tentatively TRBD1 or TRBD2 (5 bases each). The CDR3 runs to 14 residues. V was clipped by 3 bases and J by 5 bases, with 13 bases between them. From germline, CDR1 is KGHSH and CDR2 LQKENI. The CDR3, as DNA: TGTGCCAGCTCACCGATCCGGGGCTGGGAGACCCAGTACTTC. Amino acids: CASSPIRGWETQYF.

This clonotype came up many times. The J gene is TRBJ2-7, the V gene TRBV19, with D unclear. With 5 bases removed from V and 2 bases from J, the gap between germline ends came to 10 bases. This CDR3 comprises 13 residues. Germline V gene lookup returns CDR1 LNHDA and CDR2 SQIVND (reference sequence). DNA for the CDR3: TGTGCCAGTAGTCGCGGCTTGGCCTACGAGCAGTACTTC. It codes for CASSRGLAYEQYF.

This clonotype was counted only a few times. V usage is TRBV9 and J usage is TRBJ2-7, with 8 bases lining up with TRBD2. V was clipped by 0 bases and J by 3 bases; unmatched bases: 2. Per the germline V gene, CDR1 is SGDLS and CDR2 is YYNGEE. The CDR3 runs to 14 residues. The chain's CDR3 is CASSVASGRYEQYF. CDR3 bases: TGTGCCAGCAGCGTAGCTAGCGGGCGCTACGAGCAGTACTTC.

This clonotype was recorded many times. V usage is TRBV20-1 and J usage is TRBJ1-2; no firm D call. The germline V gene encodes CDR1 DFQATT and CDR2 SNEGSKA (reference sequence). This CDR3 has 18 amino acids. Trimming left V 2 bases short and J 2 bases short, with 24 bases between. The DNA for the CDR3 is TGCAGTGCTAGAAATCCTCGTGGAGGGAGGATTTCCAACTATGGCTACACCTTC. Translating it yields CSARNPRGGRISNYGYTF.

The table lists this clonotype with many counts. V usage is TRBV4-1 and J usage is TRBJ1-5; a possible D gene is TRBD1 (5 bases). The CDR3 sequence is 17 residues long. Deletions cut 2 bases from V and 7 bases from J, with 21 bases between. Germline V CDR1 and CDR2: MGHRA, YSYEKL. The CDR3 loop reads CASSQYAGRSQGQPQHF. Here the CDR3 DNA reads TGCGCCAGCAGCCAATATGCAGGGAGGTCCCAAGGACAGCCCCAGCATTTT.

J is TRBJ2-3 and V is TRBV5-5; D may be TRBD2 (5 bases). The CDR3 is 14 residues long. Trimming took 5 bases from V and 0 from J, leaving 10 bases between them. Germline CDR1 is SGHKS and CDR2 is YYEKEE (reference sequence). CDR3 loop: CASSFGSSTDTQYF. In DNA form, the CDR3 reads TGTGCCAGCAGTTTTGGGAGTAGCACAGATACGCAGTATTTT.